The 6 T cell receptor beta chains given below trace back to one sample, sequenced in a study of response to subunit inactivated influenza vaccine. TCRdb independently ran MiXCR on the RT-PCR reads; one entry per CDR3 protein. In the table there are roughly 700,000 distinct CDR3 sequences, around 14% of which are singletons. The source was PBMCs from blood, collected about 13 days after vaccination. Source of these receptors: a man aged 50 to 59 who received an inactivated influenza vaccine.

The sample holds a few counts of this clonotype. V is TRBV9 and J is TRBJ2-6; 9 nucleotides line up with TRBD2. Germline V CDR1 and CDR2: SGDLS, YYNGEE. V shed 4 bases and J 1 base; nucleotides not matched to a gene: 9. This CDR3 region has 18 residues. The DNA for the CDR3 is TGTGCCAGCAGCTTGAAGACTAGCGGAGCGTCTGGGGCCAACGTCCTGACTTTC. Its translation: CASSLKTSGASGANVLTF.

This clonotype was observed a handful of times. The CDR3 loop is CASPGGERFYGYTF. CDR3 DNA: TGTGCCAGCCCTGGGGGGGAACGGTTCTATGGCTACACCTTC. The chain has TRBV6-1 and TRBJ1-2, with D perhaps TRBD1 (5 bases). V was pared by 8 bases and J by 4 bases, with 17 bases between. The CDR3 has 14 amino acids. Germline V CDR1 and CDR2: MNHNS, SASEGT.

This clonotype was counted between two and nine times. This chain joins TRBV20-1 and TRBJ2-3; 7 bases agree with TRBD1. V was pared by 0 bases and J by 2 bases, with 2 bases of the junction left unmatched. This CDR3 region has 14 residues. Germline CDR1 and CDR2: DFQATT and SNEGSKA (reference sequence). The chain's CDR3 is CSARDRGFTDTQYF. CDR3 bases: TGCAGTGCTAGAGACAGGGGGTTCACAGATACGCAGTATTTT.

This clonotype showed up just a few times. The J gene is TRBJ1-2, the V gene TRBV20-1, with unresolved D. Germline-derived CDR1 and CDR2 are DFQATT and SNEGSKA (reference sequence). CDR3 size: 13 residues. Trimming pared 6 bases from V and 2 bases from J, leaving 13 bases between. The CDR3 reads CSAVDSFNYGYTF. The CDR3 bases are TGCAGTGCCGTTGACTCCTTCAACTATGGCTACACCTTC.

The J gene is TRBJ1-1, the V gene TRBV7-2; D is perhaps TRBD1 (6 bases). The germline CDR1 and CDR2 sequences are SGHTA and FQGNSA. V was pared by 6 bases and J by 4 bases, with 18 bases between. CDR3 length: 15 residues. CDR3: CASRSLGGPGTEAFF. The CDR3 DNA sequence: TGTGCCAGCAGATCGCTCGGGGGCCCAGGCACTGAAGCTTTCTTT.

This clonotype was recorded a few times. J is TRBJ2-7 and V is TRBV20-1, with 7 bases identical to TRBD2. Germline CDR1 DFQATT, CDR2 SNEGSKA (reference sequence). J lost 1 base, V lost 6 bases, and 12 bases had no gene match. The CDR3 totals 15 residues. The CDR3 coding sequence is TGCAGTGCGCAGACGCGGCGGGAGAGGTCCTACGAGCAGTACTTC. It specifies CSAQTRRERSYEQYF.